Each of the 6 T cell receptor beta chains below was sequenced from the same sample in a study of blood T cell repertoires in COVID-19. Assay: immunoSEQ multiplex PCR; the TCRdb copy retains only in-frame clones and omits some. The sample shows over 150,000 clones, 70% to 85% of them seen only once. The sample taken for sequencing was peripheral blood. The receptor source for this set is a man in his 60s with COVID-19, enrolled during active disease.

For this clone: The same CDR3 arises from other DNA sequences in this sample as well. The chain joins TRBV7-2 to TRBJ1-5, with D uncertain. V dropped 0 bases and J dropped 5 bases, with 11 bases sitting between them. Germline V gene lookup returns CDR1 SGHTA and CDR2 FQGNSA. The CDR3 runs to 15 residues. CDR3 sequence (DNA): TGTGCCAGCAGCTTAGCGGGAGGGCTGGATCAGCCCCAGCATTTT. This sequence encodes CASSLAGGLDQPQHF.

The V and J genes are TRBV5-1 and TRBJ1-1, with 7 bases fitting TRBD1. Germline CDR1 is SGHRS and CDR2 is YFSETQ. The CDR3 spans 13 residues. V gave up 6 bases and J gave up 4 bases; unmatched junction bases: 6. The CDR3 DNA sequence: TGCGCCAGCAACTCACAGGGGAGCACTGAAGCTTTCTTT. This encodes CASNSQGSTEAFF.

This chain uses TRBV19 with TRBJ1-5, with TRBD1 identical over 10 bases. CDR3 length: 16 amino acids. Germline CDR1 and CDR2: LNHDA and SQIVND (reference sequence). V lost 5 bases, J lost 0 bases, and 4 bases stayed unmatched. The CDR3 protein is CASSAWTGGSNQPQHF. CDR3 sequence (DNA): TGTGCCAGTAGTGCCTGGACAGGGGGTAGCAATCAGCCCCAGCATTTT.

This chain uses TRBV28 with TRBJ1-1; D uncertain. The CDR3 is 17 residues long. Deletions cut 5 bases from V and 1 base from J, with 20 bases between. CDR1 MDHEN and CDR2 SYDVKM come from the germline V gene. The CDR3 DNA reads TGTGCCAGCAGTCTAACAAACGGGGTTCTTTGGAACACTGAAGCTTTCTTT. Amino acids: CASSLTNGVLWNTEAFF.

The chain uses TRBV14 and TRBJ2-3; no clear D gene. Germline values: CDR1 SGHDN, CDR2 FVKESK. The V and J ends lost 1 base and 5 bases respectively, with 7 bases between them. This CDR3 is built from 13 residues. The CDR3 bases are TGTGCCAGCAGCCAAGGCGGAAGAGATACGCAGTATTTT. This codes for CASSQGGRDTQYF.

The chain is built from TRBV3-1 (or the pseudogene TRBV3-2) and TRBJ1-2; D is possibly TRBD1 (5 bases). The ends were cut back, 7 bases at V and 0 bases at J, with 9 bases in the middle. Germline-derived CDR1 and CDR2 are LGHDT and YNNKEL (reference sequence). The CDR3 is made up of 13 amino acids. This CDR3 is CASTGGTNYGYTF. CDR3 sequence (DNA): TGTGCCAGCACGGGGGGGACTAACTATGGCTACACCTTC.